Shown below are 12 T cell receptor beta chains from a single sample sequenced in a study of T cells after yellow fever vaccination. In TCRdb, the 5' RACE reads were re-called with MiXCR into one record per CDR3 protein. The sample lists some 300,000 distinct CDR3 sequences, approximately 10% occurring once. This specimen was CD4+ T cells sorted from PBMCs, taken 5 days after the yellow fever booster vaccination. Every receptor here comes from a young man who received the YFV17D yellow fever vaccine.

The rearrangement links TRBV12-3 or TRBV12-4 to TRBJ1-2, with TRBD1 matching 9 bases. The CDR3 has 16 residues. With V trimmed by 2 bases and J by 0 bases, 4 bases remained unmatched. Here the CDR3 DNA reads TGTGCCAGCAGTTTACCGGGACAGGGCTCTAACTATGGCTACACCTTC. Its translation: CASSLPGQGSNYGYTF.

This clonotype was picked up a small number of times. The chain joins TRBV6-6 to TRBJ2-7; D is perhaps TRBD1 (6 bases). V shed 7 bases and J shed 1 base, with 17 bases lying between them. Germline V CDR1 and CDR2: MNHNY, SVGAGI (reference sequence). The CDR3 loop spans 15 amino acids. CDR3: CASTPQGYQSYEQYF. The DNA for the CDR3 is TGTGCCAGCACCCCACAGGGCTATCAATCCTACGAGCAGTACTTC.

Only a few counts were recorded for this clonotype. The rearrangement joins TRBV12-3 or TRBV12-4 to TRBJ2-2, with D possibly being TRBD1 (6 bases). Trimming left V 4 bases short and J 1 base short, with 7 bases between. This CDR3 has 14 amino acids. This chain's CDR3 is CASSWGQNTGELFF. The CDR3 coding sequence is TGTGCCAGCAGTTGGGGACAGAACACCGGGGAGCTGTTTTTT.

This clonotype was recorded many times. The genes are TRBV6-1 and TRBJ1-3; D is unresolved. Germline V gives CDR1 MNHNS, CDR2 SASEGT. CDR3 length: 12 amino acids. V was pared by 3 bases and J by 4 bases, with 4 bases between. Here the CDR3 reads CASSELGNTIYF. The CDR3 DNA reads TGTGCCAGCAGTGAGTTGGGAAACACCATATATTTT.

The sample holds many counts of this clonotype. The gene calls are TRBV5-4 and TRBJ2-4; 9 bases match TRBD1. V was clipped by 4 bases and J by 7 bases; unmatched bases: 6. The CDR3 spans 14 residues. Germline loops: CDR1 SGHNT, CDR2 YYREEE (reference sequence). CDR3 region: CASSRQGEGNIQYF. The CDR3 DNA reads TGTGCCAGCAGCCGACAGGGGGAGGGGAACATTCAGTACTTC. Looking up the rest from reference TRBV5-4 and TRBJ2-4 gives the full variable domain: ETGVTQSPTHLIKTRGQQVTLRCSSQSGHNTVSWYQQALGQGPQFIFQYYREEENGRGNFPPRFSGLQFPNYSSELNVNALELDDSALYLCASSRQGEGNIQYFGAGTRLSVL.

V and J are TRBV30 and TRBJ2-7; D remains unclear. With 3 bases removed from V and 2 bases from J, the gap between germline ends came to 5 bases. Germline-derived CDR1 and CDR2 are GTSNPN and SVGIG (reference sequence). The CDR3 contains 11 residues. The CDR3 protein is CAWSLTYEQYF. The CDR3 DNA follows: TGTGCCTGGAGCTTGACCTACGAGCAGTACTTC.

V gene TRBV2 combines with J gene TRBJ2-3; D not certain. In germline, CDR1 is SNHLY, CDR2 FYNNEI. Trimming pared 6 bases from V and 1 base from J, leaving 8 bases between. This CDR3 is built from 13 residues. DNA of the CDR3: TGTGCCAGCAGGGGTCCCGGCACAGATACGCAGTATTTT. This sequence encodes CASRGPGTDTQYF.

This clonotype was observed at least ten times. The V call is TRBV7-6, the J call TRBJ2-3; D remains unclear. CDR3 length: 13 residues. V shed 5 bases and J shed 2 bases, with 8 bases lying between them. CDR1 and CDR2 (germline): SGHVS, FNYEAQ. The CDR3 region has the DNA TGTGCCAGCAGCCCCGGACCCACAGATACGCAGTATTTT. This encodes CASSPGPTDTQYF.

This clonotype was observed a few times. The chain recombines TRBV2 with TRBJ1-1; 7 positions agree with TRBD1. J lost 6 bases, V lost 4 bases, and 8 bases had no gene match. Germline V CDR1 and CDR2: SNHLY, FYNNEI. This CDR3 spans 14 amino acids. The CDR3 is CASSVGGGQAEAFF. CDR3 sequence (DNA): TGTGCCAGCAGTGTGGGTGGCGGACAGGCTGAAGCTTTCTTT. Based on the CDR3 plus reference TRBV2 and TRBJ1-1, the full variable domain is EPEVTQTPSHQVTQMGQEVILRCVPISNHLYFYWYRQILGQKVEFLVSFYNNEISEKSEIFDDQFSVERPDGSNFTLKIRSTKLEDSAMYFCASSVGGGQAEAFFGQGTRLTVV.

This clonotype was recorded many times. This chain uses TRBV4-3 with TRBJ2-5; the D gene is possibly TRBD2 (5 bases). V was clipped by 2 bases and J by 4 bases, with 14 bases between them. Germline values: CDR1 LGHNA, CDR2 YSLEER. The CDR3 is 15 residues long. CDR3 DNA: TGCGCCAGCAGCCAAAAGAAAGCGGTAGGAGAGACCCAGTACTTC. Translating it yields CASSQKKAVGETQYF.

CDR3 in DNA: TGTGCCAGCAGAAGGCAGGGTTTTGGTAATTCACCCCTCCACTTT. This codes for CASRRQGFGNSPLHF. This chain uses TRBV7-2 with TRBJ1-6; possibly TRBD1 for D (5 bases). The CDR3 runs to 15 residues. Trimming took 6 bases from V and 6 from J, leaving 15 bases between them. Germline assignment: CDR1 SGHTA and CDR2 FQGNSA.

The V and J genes are TRBV5-1 and TRBJ2-5; D is possibly TRBD1 (7 bases). CDR3 size: 16 residues. Trimming removed 1 base from V and 5 bases from J, with 18 bases in between. The V gene's germline CDR1 is SGHRS and CDR2 YFSETQ. As DNA, the CDR3 is TGCGCCAGCAGCTTGTCCCTAGGAGGGGGCGGCGAGACCCAGTACTTC. Amino acid sequence: CASSLSLGGGGETQYF.